This T cell receptor (beta chain) originates from a study of shared clonotypes between healthy human individuals. Assay used: immunoSEQ multiplex PCR; TCRdb lists only in-frame clones, some missing. The sample shows under 2,500,000 clones, under 97% of them seen only once. In the CD4+ fraction, cells were divided into CD45RA+ naive and CD45RA-negative memory subsets. The V gene's germline CDR1 is WSHSY and CDR2 SAAADI. V was pared by 7 bases and J by 10 bases, with 7 bases of the junction left unmatched. The CDR3 extends over 14 amino acids. This receptor was obtained from a man aged 18 to 30 in good health. This chain connects TRBV10-2 to TRBJ1-4, with TRBD1 identical over 12 bases. The source material was naive CD4+ T cells sorted from blood. Indicated subset: CD45RA+ positively selected. The CDR3 DNA reads TGCGCCAGCATGAGGGACAGGGGGCTCGGAAAACTGTTTTTT. Translating it yields CASMRDRGLGKLFF.